This entry lists 20 T cell receptor beta chains sequenced from one sample in a study of CD8 T cells in Susac syndrome. Random hexamers primed reverse transcription of about 0.5 to 1 ug RNA. TCRdb called the immunoSEQ multiplex PCR reads again in MiXCR, with one record for every CDR3 protein. The profile shows roughly 80,000 distinct CDR3 sequences, 94% of them singletons. Sequencing was carried out using CD8+ T cells from PBMCs. The source is a human donor in good health.

The chain employs TRBV29-1 and TRBJ1-1; weak D call: TRBD1 (5 bases). The CDR3 sequence is 12 residues long. V was trimmed by 2 bases and J by 4 bases, leaving 8 bases between them. Germline-derived CDR1 and CDR2 are SQVTM and ANQGSEA. CDR3 nucleotide sequence: TGCAGCGTTGAACCCCAGGGCACTGAAGCTTTCTTT. As protein: CSVEPQGTEAFF. The complete variable domain, with remaining parts taken from reference TRBV29-1 and TRBJ1-1, reads SAVISQKPSRDICQRGTSLTIQCQVDSQVTMMFWYRQQPGQSLTLIATANQGSEATYESGFVIDKFPISRPNLTFSTLTVSNMSPEDSSIYLCSVEPQGTEAFFGQGTRLTVV.

The V gene is TRBV7-9, the J gene TRBJ2-7; D gene unclear. The CDR3 extends over 14 amino acids. CDR1 and CDR2 from the germline V gene are SEHNR and FQNEAQ (reference sequence). Trimming removed 1 base at V and 3 bases at J, with 10 bases between. CDR3 region: CASSLVGFGYEQYF. In nucleotides, the CDR3 is TGTGCCAGCAGCTTAGTAGGATTTGGCTACGAGCAGTACTTC.

The rearrangement uses TRBV4-1 and TRBJ2-5; weak D call: TRBD1 (5 bases). V lost 1 base and J 5 bases, leaving 17 bases between the germline ends. Germline CDR1 reads MGHRA; CDR2 reads YSYEKL. The CDR3 has 16 residues. For the CDR3, the DNA is TGCGCCAGCAGCCAAGTTTCAGGGCCCCGGTCCGAGACCCAGTACTTC. It yields the protein CASSQVSGPRSETQYF.

The chain combines TRBV9 with TRBJ2-1, with TRBD1 matching over 9 bases. V lost 0 bases, J lost 3 bases, and 7 bases stayed unmatched. This CDR3 region has 17 residues. Germline V gives CDR1 SGDLS, CDR2 YYNGEE. The CDR3 nucleotides read TGTGCCAGCAGCGTAGCTTTGGGACAGGGTGGCTACAATGAGCAGTTCTTC. Its translation is CASSVALGQGGYNEQFF.

This clonotype was seen only once. J is TRBJ2-2 and V is TRBV11-2, with D perhaps given as TRBD1 or TRBD2 (5 bases each). The CDR3 loop spans 12 amino acids. CDR1 and CDR2 from the germline V gene are SGHAT and FQNNGV. Trimming pared 5 bases from V and 13 bases from J, leaving 14 bases between. DNA for the CDR3: TGTGCCAGCAGCCACGGGGCCCCGGGGCTGTTTTTT. This encodes CASSHGAPGLFF. The variable domain in full, completed from reference TRBV11-2 and TRBJ2-2, reads EAGVAQSPRYKIIEKRQSVAFWCNPISGHATLYWYQQILGQGPKLLIQFQNNGVVDDSQLPKDRFSAERLKGVDSTLKIQPAKLEDSAVYLCASSHGAPGLFFGEGSRLTVL.

The chain uses TRBV27 and TRBJ2-1; the D gene could be TRBD1 or TRBD2 (6 bases each). Germline CDR1 reads MNHEY; CDR2 reads SMNVEV (reference sequence). CDR3 length: 17 residues. Trimming took 5 bases from V and 5 from J, leaving 22 bases between them. CDR3 nucleotide sequence: TGTGCCAGCAGTCTACCCCCACAGGGAAGGGGGGACAATGAGCAGTTCTTC. This translates into CASSLPPQGRGDNEQFF.

A single count supports this clonotype. The chain carries TRBV19 and TRBJ2-7; TRBD2 might be the D (5 bases). Trimming pared 4 bases from V and 2 bases from J, leaving 15 bases between. This CDR3 has 15 residues. Per germline, CDR1 LNHDA and CDR2 SQIVND (reference sequence). The CDR3, as DNA: TGTGCCAGTAGTAATTCTGCGGGTTATGCCTACGAGCAGTACGTC. It specifies CASSNSAGYAYEQYV.

The CDR3 protein is CSVEDGGANTGELFF. The CDR3 bases are TGCAGCGTTGAAGATGGGGGGGCGAACACCGGGGAGCTGTTTTTT. The J gene is TRBJ2-2, the V gene TRBV29-1, with 7 bases fitting TRBD2. Germline lookup yields CDR1 SQVTM and CDR2 ANQGSEA. The CDR3 loop spans 15 amino acids. V lost 0 bases, J lost 0 bases, and 1 base stayed unmatched.

This sequence joins TRBV7-2 and TRBJ2-4; maybe TRBD2 (6 bases). Germline assignment: CDR1 SGHTA and CDR2 FQGNSA. The CDR3 is 18 amino acids. V dropped 1 base and J dropped 9 bases, with 25 bases sitting between them. CDR3 residues: CASSLGADAGRLRLIQYF. The DNA for the CDR3 is TGTGCCAGCAGCTTAGGGGCTGACGCGGGACGTCTCCGCCTCATTCAGTACTTC.

The genes are TRBV9 and TRBJ2-3, with D tentatively TRBD2 (5 bases). The V end lost 4 bases, the J end lost 2 bases, and 17 bases lay between the germline ends. This CDR3 is built from 16 residues. CDR1 is SGDLS and CDR2 is YYNGEE in the germline V gene. The chain's CDR3 is CASSHRGIDPTDTQYF. The CDR3 DNA follows: TGTGCCAGCAGCCATCGGGGAATCGATCCCACAGATACGCAGTATTTT.

V is TRBV5-1 and J is TRBJ2-7, with D perhaps TRBD2 (5 bases). The CDR3 length is 14 residues. Germline CDR1 is SGHRS and CDR2 is YFSETQ. V dropped 0 bases and J dropped 2 bases, with 9 bases sitting between them. CDR3 bases: TGCGCCAGCAGCTTGGGAGAGGGTGCCTACGAGCAGTACGTC. Its protein product is CASSLGEGAYEQYV.

Only one count was recorded for this clonotype. The CDR3 DNA is TGTGCCATCAGTGAGCTCTCCTACGAGCAGTACTTC. Amino acids: CAISELSYEQYF. This chain connects TRBV10-3 to TRBJ2-7, with no clear D. There are 12 residues in the CDR3. CDR1 is ENHRY, CDR2 SYGVKD, per germline. With 2 bases removed from V and 0 bases from J, the gap between germline ends came to 2 bases.

CDR3: CASRDGGLGTEAFF. The DNA of the CDR3 is TGTGCCAGCCGGGATGGGGGGCTAGGCACTGAAGCTTTCTTT. The chain recombines TRBV13 with TRBJ1-1; D possibly corresponds to TRBD1 (6 bases). The CDR3 is 14 amino acids. Trimming cost V 8 bases and J 4 bases, with 17 bases left between them. Germline assignment: CDR1 PRHDT and CDR2 FYEKMQ (reference sequence).

The chain uses TRBV11-2 and TRBJ2-7; 7 bases map to TRBD2. This CDR3 has 14 amino acids. Trimming took 3 bases from V and 5 from J; bases not matched to a gene: 7. Germline V gene lookup returns CDR1 SGHAT and CDR2 FQNNGV. The CDR3 spells CASSFWGGRDEQYV. CDR3 nucleotides: TGTGCCAGCAGCTTTTGGGGGGGTCGAGACGAGCAGTACGTC.

DNA for the CDR3: TGTGCCAGCAGTGACCGGACAGGGGATTGGGGAGAGACCCAGTACTTC. Amino acids: CASSDRTGDWGETQYF. The rearrangement joins TRBV6-1 to TRBJ2-5, with TRBD1 matching 9 bases. The CDR3 has 16 amino acids. J was trimmed by 4 bases and V by 3 bases; bases with no gene match: 9. Looked up from germline, CDR1 is MNHNS and CDR2 is SASEGT.

This chain uses TRBV7-2 with TRBJ1-5; D perhaps matches TRBD1 (5 bases). The CDR3 extends over 14 amino acids. Per germline, CDR1 SGHTA and CDR2 FQGNSA. The V end lost 1 base, the J end lost 5 bases, and 9 bases lay between the germline ends. The CDR3 is CASSLDRSYQPQHF. CDR3 nucleotide sequence: TGTGCCAGCAGCTTAGACAGGTCGTATCAGCCCCAGCATTTT.

The V gene is TRBV6-5, the J gene TRBJ2-5, with D possibly being TRBD2 (5 bases). There are 14 residues in the CDR3. Trimming removed 2 bases from V and 4 bases from J, with 11 bases in between. Germline loops: CDR1 MNHEY, CDR2 SVGAGI. As DNA, the CDR3 is TGTGCCAGCAGTTACCTCGGAGGCCTAGAGACCCAGTACTTC. Translation gives CASSYLGGLETQYF.

The V call is TRBV7-9, the J call TRBJ2-7; no clear D gene. Germline CDR1 SEHNR, CDR2 FQNEAQ (reference sequence). The CDR3 is 11 amino acids. V was cut by 5 bases and J by 6 bases, with 8 bases left in between. The CDR3 loop is CASSAPSEQYF. The CDR3, as DNA: TGTGCCAGCAGCGCCCCCAGCGAGCAGTACTTC.

This chain joins TRBV28 and TRBJ2-1, with TRBD2 matching over 10 bases. The CDR3 runs 17 residues. From germline, CDR1 is MDHEN and CDR2 SYDVKM. V lost 5 bases to trimming and J lost 9 bases; unmatched junction nucleotides: 16. The CDR3 bases are TGTGCCAGCAGTCTCCACGGTCCGACTAGCGGGTTAAGTGAGCAGTTCTTC. It encodes CASSLHGPTSGLSEQFF.

V is TRBV28 and J is TRBJ2-7; 13 nucleotides align to TRBD2. Trimming at V came to 4 bases and at J to 6 bases, leaving 12 bases not matched to a gene. From germline, CDR1 is MDHEN and CDR2 SYDVKM. This CDR3 spans 17 amino acids. For the CDR3, the DNA is TGTGCCAGCAGTTCCAGACTAGCGGGAGGCCACCGGTCCGAGCAGTACGTC. This sequence encodes CASSSRLAGGHRSEQYV.